The rows below give T cell receptor beta chains drawn from one sample of a study of cytomegalovirus exposure and HLA in healthy donors. Here immunoSEQ multiplex PCR was the method, and the copy in TCRdb shows in-frame clones only, minus some. The data show under 200,000 clones, around 92% seen once. The sequenced sample was PBMCs. The receptor source for this set is a woman between 18 and 29 years old in good health and CMV-seropositive. Both conserved end residues are part of each CDR3. The D gene is left open where the match is weak. Clone size is not always given. Where it is, it says once, few, many or a class for expanded clones.

TRBJ2-7	.	TRBV2	TRBD2	CATDLAGGLYEQYF	TGTGCCACTGATCTAGCGGGAGGGCTATACGAGCAGTACTTC
TRBJ1-1	.	TRBV7-9	.	CASSRAAPKPYTVEAFF	TGTGCCAGCAGCCGAGCGGCCCCAAAACCTTATACCGTAGAAGCTTTCTTT
TRBJ1-5	.	TRBV6-1	TRBD1	CASQGGNQPQHF	TGTGCCAGTCAGGGGGGCAATCAGCCCCAGCATTTT
TRBJ1-2	.	TRBV5-6	.	CASSLDNRSYGYTF	TGTGCCAGCAGCTTGGATAACAGGTCGTATGGCTACACCTTC
TRBJ2-2	.	TRBV9	.	CASSRVPTGELFF	TGTGCCAGCAGCCGGGTACCGACCGGGGAGCTGTTTTTT
TRBJ2-3	few	TRBV6-4	TRBD1	CASSGTVTGADTQYF	TGTGCCAGCAGCGGCACTGTGACAGGGGCAGATACGCAGTATTTT
TRBJ2-7	.	TRBV5-5	.	CASSSLGGGKDEQYF	TGTGCCAGCAGCTCCCTAGGGGGAGGGAAGGACGAGCAGTACTTC
TRBJ2-1	.	TRBV19	TRBD1	CASIPSDRLGEQFF	TGTGCCAGTATTCCCTCGGACAGGTTGGGTGAGCAGTTCTTC
TRBJ1-2	.	TRBV27	TRBD1	CASSLSRQGVNYGYTF	TGTGCCAGCAGTTTATCCAGACAGGGGGTTAACTATGGCTACACCTTC
TRBJ2-1	once	TRBV7-3	.	CASSLEGVSSYNEQFF	TGTGCCAGCAGCTTAGAGGGTGTAAGCTCCTACAATGAGCAGTTCTTC
TRBJ1-2	.	TRBV5-1	.	CASSPEGQAYGYTF	TGCGCCAGCAGCCCGGAGGGCCAGGCGTATGGCTACACCTTC
TRBJ2-2	.	TRBV25-1	.	CASSESRSSTTGELFF	TGTGCCAGCAGTGAGAGTAGATCGTCAACCACCGGGGAGCTGTTTTTT
TRBJ2-2	.	TRBV6-5	TRBD1	CASSYSWFQGAGELFF	TGTGCCAGCAGTTACTCGTGGTTTCAGGGGGCCGGGGAGCTGTTTTTT
TRBJ1-1	.	TRBV5-1	.	CASSLAGANTEAFF	TGCGCCAGCAGCTTGGCCGGAGCGAACACTGAAGCTTTCTTT
TRBJ2-7	few	TRBV7-9	.	CASSTIEGQAYEQYF	TGTGCCAGCAGTACCATAGAGGGCCAGGCCTACGAGCAGTACTTC
TRBJ2-2	once	TRBV4-3	.	CASSQATGELFF	TGCGCCAGCAGCCAGGCTACCGGGGAGCTGTTTTTT
TRBJ2-5	.	TRBV5-6	TRBD2	CASSRDYNQETQYF	TGTGCCAGCAGCCGGGACTACAACCAAGAGACCCAGTACTTC
TRBJ1-1	.	TRBV7-8	.	CASSLVAVNTEAFF	TGTGCCAGCAGCTTAGTTGCGGTGAACACTGAAGCTTTCTTT
TRBJ1-1	.	TRBV4-2	.	CASSQDGHGGIPEAFF	TGTGCCAGCAGCCAAGACGGCCACGGGGGAATCCCTGAAGCTTTCTTT
TRBJ2-1	.	TRBV18	.	CASSPRGDSYNEQFF	TGTGCCAGCTCACCACGGGGGGACTCCTACAATGAGCAGTTCTTC
TRBJ1-2	.	TRBV19	.	CASSIARDRYGYTF	TGTGCCAGTAGTATAGCCCGAGACAGATATGGCTACACCTTC
TRBJ2-1	.	TRBV10-3	.	CAIKAAGLTSGEQFF	TGTGCCATCAAGGCTGCGGGGCTGACTTCTGGTGAGCAGTTCTTC
TRBJ2-5	once	TRBV2	TRBD2	CASSEDGRETQYF	TGTGCCAGCAGTGAAGACGGGAGGGAGACCCAGTACTTC
TRBJ2-3	once	TRBV6-5	TRBD2	CASSFSLGGTDTQYF	TGTGCCAGCAGCTTCTCTTTGGGAGGGACAGATACGCAGTATTTT
TRBJ1-5	.	TRBV2	.	CASSELGARQPQHF	TGTGCCAGCAGTGAATTGGGGGCGAGGCAGCCCCAGCATTTT
TRBJ2-7	.	TRBV6-6	.	CASRWGGTAYEQYF	TGTGCCAGCAGGTGGGGCGGGACAGCGTACGAGCAGTACTTC